This T cell receptor beta chain was retrieved from a study of T cell changes during pregnancy in multiple sclerosis. V was trimmed by 3 bases and J by 2 bases, leaving 8 bases between them. Germline loops: CDR1 MNHEY, CDR2 SVGAGI. This CDR3 contains 14 residues. Data came from immunoSEQ multiplex PCR; TCRdb stores just in-frame clones and leaves some out. This table holds some 33,000 clones, about nine tenths found once. The material sequenced was CD8+ T cells from peripheral blood mononuclear cells, taken in the second trimester of pregnancy. The chain employs TRBV6-5 and TRBJ1-3; the D gene is possibly TRBD1 (5 bases). This receptor was identified in a female donor in good health, enrolled as a control in a pregnancy study. The CDR3 protein is CASSYGGAGNTIYF. The DNA of the CDR3 is TGTGCCAGCAGTTATGGGGGGGCTGGAAACACCATATATTTT.